Below, 9 T cell receptor beta chains from the same sample are listed, as sequenced in a study of technical replicates of blood from a few donors. Repertoires were generated with immunoSEQ multiplex PCR, while TCRdb's copy carries only in-frame clones and drops some. The sample includes 60,000 to 90,000 clones, approximately 97% of them seen just once. The sample was T cells isolated from PBMCs. The receptors were sampled from a human donor in good health.

The V call is TRBV7-9, the J call TRBJ1-5; D uncertain. Germline V gene sequence: CDR1 SEHNR, CDR2 FQNEAQ (reference sequence). V lost 5 bases to trimming and J lost 0 bases, with 8 bases between them. The CDR3 consists of 14 residues. The CDR3 loop reads CASSPKSSNQPQHF. The CDR3 nucleotides read TGTGCCAGCAGCCCGAAGAGTAGCAATCAGCCCCAGCATTTT.

The CDR3 nucleotides are TGTGCCAGCAACAACTATCGAACCTACAATGAGCAGTTCTTC. Translated, it gives CASNNYRTYNEQFF. V and J are TRBV7-2 and TRBJ2-1, with D unresolved. The CDR3 sequence is 14 residues long. Germline V CDR1 and CDR2: SGHTA, FQGNSA. V dropped 7 bases and J dropped 2 bases, with 12 bases sitting between them. The full variable domain, its missing parts supplied by reference TRBV7-2 and TRBJ2-1, is GAGVSQSPSNKVTEKGKDVELRCDPISGHTALYWYRQSLGQGLEFLIYFQGNSAPDKSGLPSDRFSAERTGGSVSTLTIQRTQQEDSAVYLCASNNYRTYNEQFFGPGTRLTVL.

The CDR3 region is CASSEAGGAYNEQFF. For the CDR3, the DNA is TGCGCCAGCAGTGAAGCTGGGGGGGCCTACAATGAGCAGTTCTTC. The chain is built from TRBV10-1 and TRBJ2-1; 7 nucleotides align to TRBD2. CDR3 length: 15 amino acids. CDR1 and CDR2 (germline): WNHNN, SYGVQD (reference sequence). Trimming took 3 bases from V and 2 from J; bases not matched to a gene: 4.

The rearrangement uses TRBV7-9 and TRBJ2-1; 10 nucleotides agree with TRBD1. V shed 4 bases and J 2 bases; nucleotides not matched to a gene: 5. This CDR3 spans 16 amino acids. Germline lookup yields CDR1 SEHNR and CDR2 FQNEAQ (reference sequence). The CDR3 here is CASSSRDRGPYNEQFF. DNA for the CDR3: TGTGCCAGCAGCTCCCGGGACAGGGGACCCTACAATGAGCAGTTCTTC.

V gene TRBV5-1 combines with J gene TRBJ2-3; 8 bases are shared with TRBD1. V trimming: 4 bases; J trimming: 1 base; junction bases outside the gene matches: 5. The CDR3 is made up of 15 amino acids. The germline V gene has CDR1 SGHRS and CDR2 YFSETQ. This chain's CDR3 is CASSIGTGRTDTQYF. The CDR3 coding sequence is TGCGCCAGCAGCATCGGGACAGGTCGCACAGATACGCAGTATTTT.

This rearrangement joins TRBV11-2 to TRBJ2-7; D is uncertain. The CDR3 extends over 12 amino acids. V was trimmed by 7 bases and J by 7 bases, leaving 14 bases between them. Germline V gives CDR1 SGHAT, CDR2 FQNNGV. Here the CDR3 reads CASTEKLKEQYF. CDR3 bases: TGTGCCAGCACCGAAAAACTTAAAGAGCAGTACTTC. The whole variable domain, filled in from reference TRBV11-2 and TRBJ2-7, reads EAGVAQSPRYKIIEKRQSVAFWCNPISGHATLYWYQQILGQGPKLLIQFQNNGVVDDSQLPKDRFSAERLKGVDSTLKIQPAKLEDSAVYLCASTEKLKEQYFGPGTRLTVT.

V gene TRBV7-2 combines with J gene TRBJ2-5; possible D gene TRBD2, 6 bases. Looked up from germline, CDR1 is SGHTA and CDR2 is FQGNSA. Between the trimmed V and J ends, which lost 5 bases and 5 bases, there was a span of 15 bases. This CDR3 is built from 14 residues. The chain's CDR3 is CASSRLGGIETQYF. The CDR3 nucleotides are TGTGCCAGCAGCCGCCTGGGGGGAATTGAGACCCAGTACTTC. The variable domain in full, completed from reference TRBV7-2 and TRBJ2-5, reads GAGVSQSPSNKVTEKGKDVELRCDPISGHTALYWYRQSLGQGLEFLIYFQGNSAPDKSGLPSDRFSAERTGGSVSTLTIQRTQQEDSAVYLCASSRLGGIETQYFGPGTRLLVL.

This chain uses TRBV28 with TRBJ1-2; D is unresolved. V was pared by 2 bases and J by 8 bases, with 9 bases between. Germline loops: CDR1 MDHEN, CDR2 SYDVKM. There are 12 residues in the CDR3. CDR3 protein: CASSLIGRGYTF. The CDR3 region has the DNA TGTGCCAGCAGTTTAATCGGGAGGGGCTACACCTTC.

The rearrangement links TRBV7-6 to TRBJ2-5; TRBD2 matches at 10 bases. Germline CDR1 is SGHVS and CDR2 is FNYEAQ. The CDR3 spans 17 residues. The junction had 11 bases not matched to a gene; V was cut back by 3 bases and J by 4 bases. CDR3 coding DNA: TGTGCCAGCAGCTTTGGGAGTCCAGCGGGGGGGACAGAGACCCAGTACTTC. It is translated as CASSFGSPAGGTETQYF.